The present T cell receptor beta chain was sequenced within a study of blood T cell repertoires in COVID-19. Study at large: COVID-19 samples, acute and convalescent, were from the United States, Italy and Spain. The analysed material was cDNA or gDNA that came from T cells, B-cell-depleted T cells, or PBMCs.

This clone was counted once. As originally analysed: Amplification from reference gene primers served as the basis for estimated nucleated cell counts. Assay: immunoSEQ multiplex PCR; the TCRdb copy retains only in-frame clones and omits some. That table furnishes V, J and clone size, whereas the DNA furnished D and trimming. The sample contains 350,000 to 450,000 clones, 85% of which appear only once. The V and J ends lost 0 bases and 0 bases respectively, with 12 bases between them. The CDR3 loop spans 16 amino acids. The germline V gene has CDR1 SGHAT and CDR2 FQNNGV. Sequencing was done on a sample of peripheral blood. This clonotype was obtained from a woman under 30 with acute or convalescent COVID-19. The rearrangement uses TRBV11-2 and TRBJ2-7; the D gene is possibly TRBD1 (5 bases). The CDR3, as DNA: TGTGCCAGCAGCTTAGATCATAAGGACATCTCCTACGAGCAGTACTTC. It is translated as CASSLDHKDISYEQYF.